This T cell receptor beta chain is from a study of T cell changes during pregnancy in multiple sclerosis. This CDR3 has 14 amino acids. Deletions cut 8 bases from V and 4 bases from J, with 15 bases between. In germline, CDR1 is MNHNS, CDR2 SASEGT. Assay used: immunoSEQ multiplex PCR; TCRdb lists only in-frame clones, some missing. Among tens of thousands of clones, 93% were seen once, and the ten largest hold around 4%. This TCR was recovered from a female donor with multiple sclerosis, enrolled in a pregnancy study. The V call is TRBV6-1, the J call TRBJ2-1, with D unresolved. Material: CD8+ T cells from peripheral blood mononuclear cells, obtained in the second trimester of pregnancy. The CDR3 loop is CASGLQPTYNEQFF. In nucleotides, the CDR3 is TGTGCCAGCGGGCTACAGCCTACTTACAATGAGCAGTTCTTC.